This T cell receptor beta chain was profiled in a study of cytotoxic CD8 clonotypes in ibrutinib-treated CLL. Across the study: Partial responses totalled about 25 and complete responses 2; after median roughly 68 months, approximately 15 remained remitted and roughly twelve progressed.

The germline V gene encodes CDR1 SGHAT and CDR2 FQDESV (reference sequence). V dropped 5 bases and J dropped 3 bases, with 16 bases sitting between them. CDR3 length equals 16 residues. The repertoire was sequenced with immunoSEQ multiplex PCR; TCRdb's copy has only in-frame clones and lacks some. The profile covers approximately 84,000 clones, with about 86% appearing a single time and around 5.4% taken by the ten largest. Cryopreserved PBMCs were the source of 1.5 to 2.5 micrograms of genomic DNA, which went to TCR beta libraries. The sequences come from PBMCs, collected before ibrutinib treatment. The rearrangement links TRBV11-1 to TRBJ1-4; perhaps TRBD1 as D (5 bases). The TCR comes from a human donor with chronic lymphocytic leukemia. CDR3 protein: CASSVRPREANEKLFF. The CDR3 DNA reads as TGTGCCAGCAGCGTCAGACCCAGGGAAGCTAATGAAAAACTGTTTTTT.